A single sample is the source of the 17 T cell receptor beta chains below, sequenced in a study of T cells in Graves' hyperthyroidism and ophthalmopathy. Regions amplified from RNA transcripts were the TCR beta CDR3 regions. TCR CDR3 regions were first amplified by RT-PCR with HTBI primers. TCRdb itself ran the multiplex PCR reads through MiXCR, one entry per CDR3 protein. The profile covers 370,000 or so distinct CDR3 sequences, with approximately 25% appearing a single time and around 79% taken by the ten largest. Sequenced input: blood. The source is a man in his fifties with Graves' hyperthyroidism.

This clonotype turned up a few times. V and J are TRBV7-2 and TRBJ2-7; D possibly uses TRBD1 or TRBD2 (5 bases each). Looked up from germline, CDR1 is SGHTA and CDR2 is FQGNSA. The CDR3 consists of 11 residues. The CDR3 loop is CAASGGYEQYF. CDR3 in DNA: TGTGCAGCGTCTGGGGGCTACGAGCAGTACTTC.

This clonotype came up a few times. This chain uses TRBV9 with TRBJ1-1; a possible D gene is TRBD1 (6 bases). Trimming left V 2 bases short and J 4 bases short, with 12 bases between. Germline loops: CDR1 SGDLS, CDR2 YYNGEE. This CDR3 region has 14 residues. The CDR3 coding sequence is TGTGCCAGCAGCGTCAGGGGAGCGGGCACTGAAGCTTTCTTT. The encoded protein is CASSVRGAGTEAFF.

The chain joins TRBV7-9 to TRBJ2-1; 7 bases are shared with TRBD1. V shed 5 bases and J 4 bases; nucleotides not matched to a gene: 20. CDR1 SEHNR and CDR2 FQNEAQ come from the germline V gene (reference sequence). The CDR3 covers 19 residues. The DNA of the CDR3 is TGTGCCAGCAGCCCCCCAAGACGGGGACAGAAAGGGGATTACAATGAGCAGTTCTTC. Amino acids: CASSPPRRGQKGDYNEQFF. Supplemented by reference TRBV7-9 and TRBJ2-1, the full variable domain reads DTGVSQNPRHKITKRGQNVTFRCDPISEHNRLYWYRQTLGQGPEFLTYFQNEAQLEKSRLLSDRFSAERPKGSFSTLEIQRTEQGDSAMYLCASSPPRRGQKGDYNEQFFGPGTRLTVL.

V gene TRBV5-6 combines with J gene TRBJ2-3, with TRBD2 matching over 12 bases. The V gene end was trimmed by 3 bases and the J gene end by 2 bases; junction bases not matched to a gene: 10. Per germline, CDR1 SGHDT and CDR2 YYEEEE. The length of the CDR3 is 18 residues. The CDR3 DNA reads TGTGCCAGCAGCTCCCTAGCGGGAGGGCCGTCGGACACAGATACGCAGTATTTT. Protein: CASSSLAGGPSDTDTQYF.

The chain links TRBV20-1 to TRBJ1-1; weak D call: TRBD1 (6 bases). Germline values: CDR1 DFQATT, CDR2 SNEGSKA (reference sequence). With 2 bases removed from V and 1 base from J, the gap between germline ends came to 17 bases. CDR3 length: 16 amino acids. The CDR3 loop is CSARPPSVGQNTEAFF. CDR3 sequence (DNA): TGCAGTGCTAGACCTCCCTCAGTGGGACAGAACACTGAAGCTTTCTTT.

CDR3 nucleotide sequence: TGTGCCAGCAGCCAAAGGACAGGGGAGATATCCTACGAGCAGTACTTC. The encoded protein is CASSQRTGEISYEQYF. This rearrangement joins TRBV14 to TRBJ2-7, with TRBD1 identical over 9 bases. The CDR3 is made up of 16 amino acids. After removal of 2 bases from V and 1 base from J, the junction contained 6 bases not matched to a gene. The germline V gene encodes CDR1 SGHDN and CDR2 FVKESK.

In this sample, this clonotype turned up a few times. The V call is TRBV29-1, the J call TRBJ2-1; possibly TRBD2 for D (6 bases). With 7 bases removed from V and 3 bases from J, the gap between germline ends came to 16 bases. Germline CDR1 and CDR2: SQVTM and ANQGSEA. CDR3 size: 14 residues. CDR3 bases: TGCAGCGCCCGAGCTAGGGAGGTCTACAATGAGCAGTTCTTC. Translated, it gives CSARAREVYNEQFF.

This clonotype was detected many times. The chain employs TRBV20-1 and TRBJ2-5; the D is unclear. Germline V gene sequence: CDR1 DFQATT, CDR2 SNEGSKA (reference sequence). The V end was cut by 0 bases, the J end by 6 bases, with 5 bases between. The length of the CDR3 is 11 residues. Here the CDR3 DNA reads TGCAGTGCTAGAGATAGGAAGACCCAGTACTTC. It encodes CSARDRKTQYF.

Ten or more counts support this clonotype. This chain joins TRBV27 and TRBJ2-1; 8 bases agree with TRBD2. V lost 8 bases and J lost 9; bases outside the gene matches: 9. Germline-derived CDR1 and CDR2 are MNHEY and SMNVEV (reference sequence). There are 13 residues in the CDR3. CDR3 in amino acids: CASSSGGRIEQFF. In DNA form, the CDR3 reads TGTGCCAGCTCCTCGGGGGGGCGTATTGAGCAGTTCTTC.

This clonotype was detected only a few times. This chain links TRBV18 with TRBJ2-1; 8 bases line up with TRBD2. Trimming at V came to 2 bases and at J to 8 bases, leaving 11 bases not matched to a gene. The CDR3 runs 16 residues. Germline V lookup: CDR1 KGHSH, CDR2 LQKENI. The CDR3 is CASSPEEREGLDEQFF. CDR3 nucleotide sequence: TGTGCCAGCTCACCAGAGGAACGGGAGGGCCTTGATGAGCAGTTCTTC.

Many counts were recorded for this clonotype. The rearrangement links TRBV2 to TRBJ1-1, with 8 bases lining up with TRBD1. The trim removed 10 bases at V and 3 bases at J, leaving 10 bases unmatched. From germline, CDR1 is SNHLY and CDR2 FYNNEI. This CDR3 contains 14 residues. DNA for the CDR3: TGTGCCACCCCCGGGACAGGACGGGACACTGAAGCTTTCTTT. Its translation is CATPGTGRDTEAFF. Drawing the rest from reference TRBV2 and TRBJ1-1, the complete variable domain is EPEVTQTPSHQVTQMGQEVILRCVPISNHLYFYWYRQILGQKVEFLVSFYNNEISEKSEIFDDQFSVERPDGSNFTLKIRSTKLEDSAMYFCATPGTGRDTEAFFGQGTRLTVV.

The sample holds many counts of this clonotype. The gene calls are TRBV12-3 or TRBV12-4 and TRBJ1-1; 7 positions agree with TRBD1. The length of the CDR3 is 15 residues. J gave up 1 base and V 5 bases, and 7 bases lay outside the gene matches. CDR3 region: CASSPSDRENTEAFF. For the CDR3, the DNA is TGTGCCAGCAGTCCATCTGACAGGGAGAACACTGAAGCTTTCTTT.

The CDR3 coding sequence is TGTGCCAGCCAAGACGGGGGAGGATGGAATGAGCAGTTCTTC. It codes for CASQDGGGWNEQFF. V gene TRBV27 combines with J gene TRBJ2-1, with D perhaps TRBD2 (6 bases). Germline assignment: CDR1 MNHEY and CDR2 SMNVEV (reference sequence). The ends were cut back, 8 bases at V and 7 bases at J, with 18 bases in the middle. This CDR3 contains 14 residues.

This clonotype was recorded at least ten times. The chain couples TRBV18 to TRBJ1-5, with D uncertain. Trimming took off 3 bases at V and 3 bases at J, with 9 bases between the two ends. The length of the CDR3 is 14 residues. From germline, CDR1 is KGHSH and CDR2 LQKENI. DNA of the CDR3: TGTGCCAGCTCACCCCCCGTCTACAATCAGCCCCAGCATTTT. The encoded protein is CASSPPVYNQPQHF. The full variable domain, its missing parts supplied by reference TRBV18 and TRBJ1-5, is NAGVMQNPRHLVRRRGQEARLRCSPMKGHSHVYWYRQLPEEGLKFMVYLQKENIIDESGMPKERFSAEFPKEGPSILRIQQVVRGDSAAYFCASSPPVYNQPQHFGDGTRLSIL.

This clonotype was counted only a few times. This chain uses TRBV24-1 with TRBJ1-2; maybe TRBD1 (5 bases). V gave up 2 bases and J gave up 4 bases, with 19 bases separating them. The length of the CDR3 is 17 residues. CDR1 KGHDR and CDR2 SFDVKD come from the germline V gene. The CDR3 spells CATSDSALRGSFYGYTF. The CDR3 DNA reads TGTGCCACCAGTGATTCCGCCCTGCGGGGGTCCTTCTATGGCTACACCTTC.

V usage is TRBV7-3 and J usage is TRBJ1-3, with 8 nucleotides matching TRBD1. From germline, CDR1 is SGHTA and CDR2 FQGTGA. The CDR3 contains 17 residues. J lost 1 base, V lost 5 bases, and 10 bases had no gene match. CDR3 DNA: TGTGCCAGCAGCGGAGCCTTGGACAGGGATTCTGGAAACACCATATATTTT. Its protein product is CASSGALDRDSGNTIYF.

CDR3 in amino acids: CASSLTSAGRPQHF. The DNA for the CDR3 is TGTGCCAGCAGTTTAACCTCGGCGGGACGGCCCCAGCATTTT. V usage is TRBV12-3 or TRBV12-4 and J usage is TRBJ1-5, with D perhaps matching TRBD1 (5 bases). Trimming shortened V by 2 bases and J by 9 bases, and 14 bases separated the two germline ends. The CDR3 runs 14 residues.